These T cell receptor beta chains were read from a single sample in a study of cytomegalovirus exposure and HLA in healthy donors. Here immunoSEQ multiplex PCR was the method, and the copy in TCRdb shows in-frame clones only, minus some. This sample's clone table lists some 130,000 clones. Sequenced input: PBMCs. All receptors come from a woman aged 40 to 50 in good health and CMV-seropositive. Both conserved end residues are part of each CDR3. D genes are given only for firm matches.

J: TRBJ1-3
V: TRBV15
D: NA
length: 17
DNA: TGTGCCACCAGCAGAGATTCCAGGGCTTTCTCTGGAAACACCATATATTTT
CDR3: CATSRDSRAFSGNTIYF

J: TRBJ2-5
V: TRBV6-1
D: TRBD1
length: 16
DNA: TGTGCCAGCAGTGAATCCCGGGACAGGTACCAAGAGACCCAGTACTTC
CDR3: CASSESRDRYQETQYF

J: TRBJ2-5
V: TRBV19
D: TRBD2
length: 17
DNA: TGTGCCAGTATATATCTCGGGGCGGGAGAAGATATCGAGACCCAGTACTTC
CDR3: CASIYLGAGEDIETQYF

J: TRBJ2-7
V: TRBV15
D: NA
length: 14
DNA: TGTGCCACCAGCAGTGGCGACAGGCGCCACGAGCAGTACTTC
CDR3: CATSSGDRRHEQYF

J: TRBJ2-3
V: TRBV2
D: NA
length: 14
DNA: TGTGCCAGCAGTGAGATACGAGGGACAGATACGCAGTATTTT
CDR3: CASSEIRGTDTQYF

J: TRBJ1-5
V: TRBV10-3
D: NA
length: 15
DNA: TGTGCCATCAGTGAGACTGGGACACATTATCAGCCCCAGCATTTT
CDR3: CAISETGTHYQPQHF

J: TRBJ2-3
V: TRBV6-4
D: TRBD1
length: 14
DNA: TGTGCCAGCGCCGACAGAGGGGGCGAGGATACGCAGTATTTT
CDR3: CASADRGGEDTQYF

J: TRBJ2-1
V: TRBV5-1
D: TRBD2
length: 14
DNA: TGCGCCAGCAGCTTGGCGCTAGCGGGAGGTGAGCAGTTCTTC
CDR3: CASSLALAGGEQFF

J: TRBJ2-7
V: TRBV28
D: TRBD2
length: 14
DNA: TGTGCCAGCAACCTCCCTGGGACTAGCGCCGAGCAGTACTTC
CDR3: CASNLPGTSAEQYF

J: TRBJ1-5
V: TRBV19
D: NA
length: 12
DNA: TGTGCCAGTAGCGCTCTGGGAGGGCCCCAGCATTTT
CDR3: CASSALGGPQHF

J: TRBJ2-1
V: TRBV29-1
D: TRBD2
length: 16
DNA: TGCAGCGTTGGATGGCGGGAGGTCCCTCCAGGCAATGAGCAGTTCTTC
CDR3: CSVGWREVPPGNEQFF

J: TRBJ2-7
V: TRBV4-3
D: NA
length: 13
DNA: TGCGCCAGCAGCCAAGAGAACAGGGATAAGCAGTACTTC
CDR3: CASSQENRDKQYF

J: TRBJ1-5
V: TRBV19
D: NA
length: 13
DNA: TGTGCCAGTAAGGACAGTTTCAGTCAGCCCCAGCATTTT
CDR3: CASKDSFSQPQHF

J: TRBJ2-7
V: TRBV15
D: TRBD2
length: 17
DNA: TGTGCCACCAGCAGACTTTCTAAATGGGGGGGAGGCTACGAGCAGTACTTC
CDR3: CATSRLSKWGGGYEQYF

J: TRBJ2-5
V: TRBV6-1
D: TRBD1
length: 15
DNA: TGTGCCAGCAGTGAAGCGGGACAGCGTGGCGGGACCCAGTACTTC
CDR3: CASSEAGQRGGTQYF

J: TRBJ2-7
V: TRBV11-3
D: NA
length: 14
DNA: TGTGCCAGCAGCCCCGACAGAACATACGCGGAGCAGTACTTC
CDR3: CASSPDRTYAEQYF